The entry that follows covers one T cell receptor (beta chain) sequence. These data are taken from a study of T cell responses to AZD1222 COVID-19 vaccine. Sequencing was performed with immunoSEQ multiplex PCR; in TCRdb, only in-frame clones are kept and a portion is missing. The sample lists 75,000 to 100,000 clones; 80% to 90% were seen once. The sequencing used peripheral blood, collected on day 0 of AZD1222 vaccination. This receptor was obtained from an adult in good health.

The CDR3 protein is CASSTTGGGYGYTF. For the CDR3, the DNA is TGTGCCAGTAGTACGACAGGGGGCGGTTATGGCTACACCTTC. The gene calls are TRBV19 and TRBJ1-2, with 10 bases aligning to TRBD1. V lost 4 bases and J lost 5; bases outside the gene matches: 4. CDR3 size: 14 residues. Per germline, CDR1 LNHDA and CDR2 SQIVND (reference sequence).